This TCR beta chain stems from a study of patients and donors after allogeneic stem cell transplantation. MiXCR was run by TCRdb on the RT-PCR reads, yielding one entry per CDR3 protein. The profile shows fewer than 180,000 distinct CDR3 sequences, over 30% of them singletons. V lost 0 bases, J lost 0 bases, and 12 bases lay in between. CDR1 LNHNV and CDR2 YYDKDF come from the germline V gene (reference sequence). CDR3 length: 17 residues. The chain combines TRBV15 with TRBJ1-3; perhaps TRBD1 as D (6 bases). The TCR originated in a human donor who was either an allogeneic HSCT recipient or a stem cell or donor lymphocyte infusion donor (not recorded which). It is not recorded whose cells these are; they may come from a transplant donor. The source material was blood, either unsorted or a sorted T cell fraction (not recorded which). The CDR3 loop reads CATSRESGERSGNTIYF. CDR3 bases: TGTGCCACCAGCAGAGAATCAGGGGAGCGCTCTGGAAACACCATATATTTT.